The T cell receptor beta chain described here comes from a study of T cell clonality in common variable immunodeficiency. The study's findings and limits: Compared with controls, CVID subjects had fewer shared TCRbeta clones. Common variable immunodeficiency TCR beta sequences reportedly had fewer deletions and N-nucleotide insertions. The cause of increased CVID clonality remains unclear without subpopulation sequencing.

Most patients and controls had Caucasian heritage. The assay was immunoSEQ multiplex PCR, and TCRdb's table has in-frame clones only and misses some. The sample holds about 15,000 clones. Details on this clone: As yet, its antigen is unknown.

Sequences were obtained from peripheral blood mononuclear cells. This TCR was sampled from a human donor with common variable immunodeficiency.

CDR3 DNA, as far as it was read: TGTGCCAGCTCACCCGGGACAGGGGGCTTCCACGAG. Translated, it gives CASSPGTGGFHE. The whole CDR3 protein reads CASSPGTGGFHEQYF. This sequence joins TRBV18 and TRBJ2-7; 12 nucleotides line up with TRBD1. The read is 3 residues too short to cover the CDR3 end, so that end is filled in from the germline J gene. The V gene end was trimmed by 3 bases and the J gene end by 5 bases; junction bases not matched to a gene: 5. The germline gives CDR1 KGHSH, CDR2 LQKENI. This CDR3 comprises 15 residues.